A single sample is the source of the 8 T cell receptor beta chains below, sequenced in a study of control samples from healthy donors and cancer patients (dated by TCRdb to 2018 to 2020). Library generation was performed with the immunoSEQ multiplex PCR assay. TCRdb carries this immuneACCESS record with in-frame sequences only. Its versions omit some clonotypes, under half of them owing to an unresolved V gene in the studies checked, with the rest unexplained. The sample includes about 220,000 clones, with roughly 94% observed a single time. The ten largest clones represent approximately 1.6% of the sample. The sequenced material came from blood. The source is a man aged 45 to 65 in good health.

A remark on this clone: Other DNA sequences in this specimen translate into the identical CDR3. This sequence joins TRBV7-2 and TRBJ2-3, with no clear D. Germline loops: CDR1 SGHTA, CDR2 FQGNSA. CDR3 size: 13 residues. Trimming removed 2 bases at V and 5 bases at J, with 8 bases between. This chain's CDR3 is CASSLKTGDTQYF. The CDR3, as DNA: TGTGCCAGCAGCTTAAAAACCGGAGATACGCAGTATTTT.

This chain connects TRBV2 to TRBJ2-3; D remains ambiguous. Trimming removed 6 bases at V and 5 bases at J, with 3 bases between. The CDR3 sequence is 10 residues long. CDR1 is SNHLY and CDR2 is FYNNEI in the germline V gene. CDR3 bases: TGTGCCAGCAGACTAGATACGCAGTATTTT. Encoded protein: CASRLDTQYF.

The chain carries TRBV4-1 and TRBJ2-7, with D hard to call. In germline, CDR1 is MGHRA, CDR2 YSYEKL. This CDR3 comprises 12 residues. V lost 3 bases and J 4 bases, leaving 7 bases between the germline ends. The CDR3 DNA reads as TGCGCCAGCAGCCAGTTGGGATACGAGCAGTACTTC. Translated, it gives CASSQLGYEQYF.

The rearrangement joins TRBV6-5 to TRBJ2-6, with no clear D. The V end was cut by 4 bases, the J end by 0 bases, with 10 bases between. The CDR3 covers 16 residues. The V gene's germline CDR1 is MNHEY and CDR2 SVGAGI. CDR3 loop: CASSLKVSSGANVLTF. DNA of the CDR3: TGTGCCAGCAGTTTAAAGGTATCCTCTGGGGCCAACGTCCTGACTTTC.

The J gene is TRBJ1-2, the V gene TRBV28; TRBD1 is a possible D gene (5 bases). V was shortened by 4 bases and J by 4 bases, with 13 bases between the two germline ends. This CDR3 spans 14 amino acids. Per the germline V gene, CDR1 is MDHEN and CDR2 is SYDVKM. Written as DNA, the CDR3 is TGTGCCAGCAGTTGGACACAAACTACCTATGGCTACACCTTC. It specifies CASSWTQTTYGYTF.

The chain employs TRBV6-6 and TRBJ1-5, with a weak D call TRBD1 (5 bases). Germline CDR1 and CDR2: MNHNY and SVGAGI (reference sequence). This CDR3 contains 11 residues. The CDR3 is CAEGANQPQHF. CDR3 coding DNA: TGTGCTGAAGGGGCTAATCAGCCCCAGCATTTT.

This chain connects TRBV5-1 to TRBJ1-5; possible D gene TRBD1, 6 bases. V lost 0 bases, J lost 5 bases, and 6 bases lay in between. This CDR3 has 13 amino acids. Germline values: CDR1 SGHRS, CDR2 YFSETQ. This chain's CDR3 is CASSLAGDQPQHF. CDR3 nucleotides: TGCGCCAGCAGCTTGGCAGGGGATCAGCCCCAGCATTTT. Full variable domain (rest looked up from reference TRBV5-1 and TRBJ1-5): KAGVTQTPRYLIKTRGQQVTLSCSPISGHRSVSWYQQTPGQGLQFLFEYFSETQRNKGNFPGRFSGRQFSNSRSEMNVSTLELGDSALYLCASSLAGDQPQHFGDGTRLSIL.

This chain connects TRBV15 to TRBJ1-6, with no clear D. This CDR3 is 17 amino acids long. Trimming pared 0 bases from V and 9 bases from J, leaving 18 bases between. Per the germline V gene, CDR1 is LNHNV and CDR2 is YYDKDF (reference sequence). The CDR3 DNA reads TGTGCCACCAGCAGAGATACCACCGCCGGTTCCCTTTCACCCCTCCACTTT. It translates to CATSRDTTAGSLSPLHF. Complete variable domain (other parts from reference TRBV15 and TRBJ1-6): DAMVIQNPRYQVTQFGKPVTLSCSQTLNHNVMYWYQQKSSQAPKLLFHYYDKDFNNEADTPDNFQSRRPNTSFCFLDIRSPGLGDTAMYLCATSRDTTAGSLSPLHFGNGTRLTVT.